The text below deals with one T cell receptor (beta chain). The sample is drawn from a study of blood T cell repertoires in COVID-19. Study overall: Material from acute and convalescent COVID-19 was sourced from the United States, Italy and Spain.

CDR1 is SGHVS and CDR2 is FQNEAQ in the germline V gene. The CDR3 is 14 residues long. Germline trimming cut 3 bases from V and 5 bases from J; bases unmatched to any gene: 6. Using immunoSEQ multiplex PCR, the repertoire was profiled, and TCRdb retains in-frame clones only, with some absent. The sample shows around 340,000 clones, 88% of them seen only once. Participants were aged about 18 to 100 years from roughly 26 US areas. J is TRBJ1-1 and V is TRBV7-8, with 7 bases identical to TRBD1. Input material: PBMCs or T cells enriched from blood (not recorded which). This TCR was sampled from a woman in her 30s who had been exposed to COVID-19. DNA of the CDR3: TGTGCCAGCAGCTTTGACAGGGAGGTAACTGAAGCTTTCTTT. This encodes CASSFDREVTEAFF.